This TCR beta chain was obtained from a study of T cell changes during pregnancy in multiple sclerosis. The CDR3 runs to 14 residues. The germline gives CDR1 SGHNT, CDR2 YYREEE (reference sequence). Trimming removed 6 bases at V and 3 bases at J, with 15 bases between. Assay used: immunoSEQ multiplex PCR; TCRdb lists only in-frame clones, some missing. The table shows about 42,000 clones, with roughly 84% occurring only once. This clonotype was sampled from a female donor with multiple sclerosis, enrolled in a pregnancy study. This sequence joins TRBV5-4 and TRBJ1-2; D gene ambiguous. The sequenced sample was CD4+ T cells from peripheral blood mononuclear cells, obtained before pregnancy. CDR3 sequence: CASTSGSQHYGYTF. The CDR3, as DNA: TGTGCCAGCACCTCCGGGAGTCAGCACTATGGCTACACCTTC.